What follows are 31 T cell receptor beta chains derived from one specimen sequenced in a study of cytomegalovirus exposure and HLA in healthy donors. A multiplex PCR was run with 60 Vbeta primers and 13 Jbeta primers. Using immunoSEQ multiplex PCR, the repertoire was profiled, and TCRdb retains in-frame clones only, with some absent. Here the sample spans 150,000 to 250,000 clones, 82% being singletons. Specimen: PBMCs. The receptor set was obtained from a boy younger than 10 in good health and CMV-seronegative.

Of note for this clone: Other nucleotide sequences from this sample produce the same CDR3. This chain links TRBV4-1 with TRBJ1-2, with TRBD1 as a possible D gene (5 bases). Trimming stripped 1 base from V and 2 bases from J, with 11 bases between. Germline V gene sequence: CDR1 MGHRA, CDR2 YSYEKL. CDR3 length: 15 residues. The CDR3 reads CASSQVVRGNYGYTF. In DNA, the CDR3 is TGCGCCAGCAGCCAAGTGGTAAGGGGAAACTATGGCTACACCTTC.

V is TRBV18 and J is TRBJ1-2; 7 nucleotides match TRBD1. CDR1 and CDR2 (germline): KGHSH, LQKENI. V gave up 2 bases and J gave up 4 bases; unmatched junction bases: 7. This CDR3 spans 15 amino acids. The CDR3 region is CASSPNGQGGYGYTF. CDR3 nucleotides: TGTGCCAGCTCACCAAACGGCCAGGGGGGCTATGGCTACACCTTC.

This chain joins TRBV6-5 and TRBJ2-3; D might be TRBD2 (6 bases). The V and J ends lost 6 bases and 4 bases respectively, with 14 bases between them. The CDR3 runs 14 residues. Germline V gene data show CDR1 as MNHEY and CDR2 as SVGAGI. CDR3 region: CASRRLESPDTQYF. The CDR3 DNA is TGTGCCAGCAGGAGACTAGAGAGCCCAGATACGCAGTATTTT.

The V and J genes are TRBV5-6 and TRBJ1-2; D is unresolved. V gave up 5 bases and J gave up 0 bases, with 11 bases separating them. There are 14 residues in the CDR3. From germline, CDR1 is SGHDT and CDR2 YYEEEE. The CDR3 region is CASRRVGSNYGYTF. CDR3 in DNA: TGTGCCAGCAGGCGGGTGGGGTCTAACTATGGCTACACCTTC.

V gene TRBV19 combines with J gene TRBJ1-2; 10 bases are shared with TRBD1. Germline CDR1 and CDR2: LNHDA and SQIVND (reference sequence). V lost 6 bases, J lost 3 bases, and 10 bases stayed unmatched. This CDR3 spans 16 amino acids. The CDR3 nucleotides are TGTGCCAGTAGGGAAACGGGACAGGGGCCCTACTATGGCTACACCTTC. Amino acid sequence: CASRETGQGPYYGYTF.

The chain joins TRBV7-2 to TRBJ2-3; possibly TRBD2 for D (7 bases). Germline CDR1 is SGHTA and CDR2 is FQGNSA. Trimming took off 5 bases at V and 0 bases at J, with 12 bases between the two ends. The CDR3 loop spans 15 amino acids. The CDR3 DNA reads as TGTGCCAGCAGCACCGGGGGGCCTAGCACAGATACGCAGTATTTT. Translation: CASSTGGPSTDTQYF.

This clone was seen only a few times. CDR3 DNA: TGTGCCAGCAGTGAACAATCACCCCTCCACTTT. Its translation is CASSEQSPLHF. This rearrangement joins TRBV2 to TRBJ1-6; D is unclear. The CDR3 consists of 11 residues. Trimming cost V 2 bases and J 10 bases, with 3 bases left between them. Per germline, CDR1 SNHLY and CDR2 FYNNEI.

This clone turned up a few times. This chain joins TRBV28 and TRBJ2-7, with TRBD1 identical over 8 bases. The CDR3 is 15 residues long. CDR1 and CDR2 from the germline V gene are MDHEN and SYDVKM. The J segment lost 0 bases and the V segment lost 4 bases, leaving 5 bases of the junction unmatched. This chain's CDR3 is CASSSGQGGSYEQYF. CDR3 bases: TGTGCCAGCAGTTCAGGACAGGGCGGCTCCTACGAGCAGTACTTC.

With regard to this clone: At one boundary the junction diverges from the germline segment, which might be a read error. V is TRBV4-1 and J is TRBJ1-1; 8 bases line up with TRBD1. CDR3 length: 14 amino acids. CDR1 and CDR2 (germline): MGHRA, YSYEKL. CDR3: CASSQGTGNTEASF. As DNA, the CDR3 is TGCGCCAGCAGCCAAGGGACAGGGAACACTGAAGCTTCCTTT.

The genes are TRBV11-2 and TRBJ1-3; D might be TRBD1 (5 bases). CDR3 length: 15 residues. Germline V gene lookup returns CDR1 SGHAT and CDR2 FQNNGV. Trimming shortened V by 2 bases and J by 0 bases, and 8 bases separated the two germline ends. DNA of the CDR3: TGTGCCAGCAGCTTATACCAGGGCTCTGGAAACACCATATATTTT. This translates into CASSLYQGSGNTIYF.

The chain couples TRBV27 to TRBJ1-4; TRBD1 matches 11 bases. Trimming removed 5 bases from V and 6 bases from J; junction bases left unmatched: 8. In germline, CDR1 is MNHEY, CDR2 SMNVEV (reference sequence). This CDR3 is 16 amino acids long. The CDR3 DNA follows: TGTGCCAGCAGTACCCACGGGACAGGGGGTCATGAAAAACTGTTTTTT. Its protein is CASSTHGTGGHEKLFF.

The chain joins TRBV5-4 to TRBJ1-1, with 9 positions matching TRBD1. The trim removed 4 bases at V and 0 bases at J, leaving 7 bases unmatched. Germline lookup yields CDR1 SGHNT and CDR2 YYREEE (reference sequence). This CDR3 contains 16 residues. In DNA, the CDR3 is TGTGCCAGCAGCCCTTCCCGGGACAGGGTGAACACTGAAGCTTTCTTT. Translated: CASSPSRDRVNTEAFF.

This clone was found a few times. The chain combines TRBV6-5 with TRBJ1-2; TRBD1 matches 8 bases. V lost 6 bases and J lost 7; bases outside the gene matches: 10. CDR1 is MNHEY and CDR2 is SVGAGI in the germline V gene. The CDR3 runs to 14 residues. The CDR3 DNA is TGTGCCAGCAGCCTTTTCGGACAGGGCGGTGGCTACACCTTC. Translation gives CASSLFGQGGGYTF.

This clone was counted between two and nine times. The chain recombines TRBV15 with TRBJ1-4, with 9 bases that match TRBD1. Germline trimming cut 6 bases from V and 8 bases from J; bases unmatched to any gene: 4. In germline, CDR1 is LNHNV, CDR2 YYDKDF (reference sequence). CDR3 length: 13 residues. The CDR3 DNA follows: TGTGCCACCAGAAGGACAGGGGTGGAAAAACTGTTTTTT. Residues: CATRRTGVEKLFF.

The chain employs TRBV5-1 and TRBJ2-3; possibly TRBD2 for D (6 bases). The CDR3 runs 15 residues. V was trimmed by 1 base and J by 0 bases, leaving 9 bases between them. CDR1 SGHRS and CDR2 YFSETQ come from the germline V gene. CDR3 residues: CASSLRGLSTDTQYF. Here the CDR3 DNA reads TGCGCCAGCAGCTTGCGGGGACTGAGCACAGATACGCAGTATTTT.

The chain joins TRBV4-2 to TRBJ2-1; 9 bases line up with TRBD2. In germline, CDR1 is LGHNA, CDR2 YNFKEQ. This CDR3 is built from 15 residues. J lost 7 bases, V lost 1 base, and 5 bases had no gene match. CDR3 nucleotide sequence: TGTGCCAGCAGCCAAGGGCGGGGGGGATTGAATGAGCAGTTCTTC. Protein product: CASSQGRGGLNEQFF.

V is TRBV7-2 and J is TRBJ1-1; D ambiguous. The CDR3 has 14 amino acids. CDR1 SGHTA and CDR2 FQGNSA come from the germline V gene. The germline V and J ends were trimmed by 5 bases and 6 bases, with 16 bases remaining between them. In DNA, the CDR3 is TGTGCCAGCAGCCGTGAGAATTGGCAGGCTGAAGCTTTCTTT. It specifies CASSRENWQAEAFF.

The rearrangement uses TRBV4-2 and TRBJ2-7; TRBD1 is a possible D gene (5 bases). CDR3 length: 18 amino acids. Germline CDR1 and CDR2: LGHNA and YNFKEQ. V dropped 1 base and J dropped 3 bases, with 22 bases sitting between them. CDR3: CASSQVLKGSNSHYEQYF. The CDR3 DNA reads TGTGCCAGCAGCCAAGTCCTTAAGGGGTCTAATTCCCACTACGAGCAGTACTTC.

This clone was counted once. CDR3 coding DNA: TGTGCCAGCAGTGAAGGGGGCGCGACCACAGATACGCAGTATTTT. Its protein product is CASSEGGATTDTQYF. The J gene is TRBJ2-3, the V gene TRBV25-1; D might be TRBD1 (6 bases). This CDR3 has 15 amino acids. Germline V gene sequence: CDR1 MGHDK, CDR2 SYGVNS. The V gene lost 2 bases and the J gene lost 2 bases, with 11 bases spanning the gap.

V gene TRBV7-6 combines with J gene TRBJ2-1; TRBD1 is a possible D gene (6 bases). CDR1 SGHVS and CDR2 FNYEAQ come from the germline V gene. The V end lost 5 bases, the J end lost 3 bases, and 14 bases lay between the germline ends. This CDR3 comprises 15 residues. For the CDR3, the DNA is TGTGCCAGCAGCGGAGGACAGAGCCTCTACAATGAGCAGTTCTTC. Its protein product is CASSGGQSLYNEQFF.

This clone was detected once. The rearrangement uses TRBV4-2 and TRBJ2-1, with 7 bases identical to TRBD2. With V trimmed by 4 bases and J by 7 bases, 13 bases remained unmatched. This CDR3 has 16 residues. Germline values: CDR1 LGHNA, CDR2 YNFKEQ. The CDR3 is CASSPRLAGAGNEQFF. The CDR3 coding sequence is TGTGCCAGCAGCCCAAGACTAGCCGGGGCAGGGAATGAGCAGTTCTTC.

The CDR3 region has the DNA TGTGCCAGCAGCTTGACCGGGAACAGGGGGAGAGATACGCAGTATTTT. Translation: CASSLTGNRGRDTQYF. This chain links TRBV5-6 with TRBJ2-3; 8 positions agree with TRBD1. Germline CDR1 SGHDT, CDR2 YYEEEE. This CDR3 spans 16 amino acids. V shed 1 base and J 5 bases; nucleotides not matched to a gene: 9.

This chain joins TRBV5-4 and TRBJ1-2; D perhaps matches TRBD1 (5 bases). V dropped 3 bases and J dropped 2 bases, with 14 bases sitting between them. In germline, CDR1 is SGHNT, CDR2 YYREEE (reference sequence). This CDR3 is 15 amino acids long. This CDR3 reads CASSSRQRANYGYTF. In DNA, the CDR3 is TGTGCCAGCAGCTCCCGACAGCGAGCGAACTATGGCTACACCTTC.

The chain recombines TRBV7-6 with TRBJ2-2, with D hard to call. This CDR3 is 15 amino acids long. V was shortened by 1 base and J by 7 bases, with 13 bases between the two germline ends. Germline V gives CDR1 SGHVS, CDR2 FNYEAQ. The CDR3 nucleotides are TGTGCCAGCAGCTTAGGGCCGGAGTTTATCGGGGAGCTGTTTTTT. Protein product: CASSLGPEFIGELFF.

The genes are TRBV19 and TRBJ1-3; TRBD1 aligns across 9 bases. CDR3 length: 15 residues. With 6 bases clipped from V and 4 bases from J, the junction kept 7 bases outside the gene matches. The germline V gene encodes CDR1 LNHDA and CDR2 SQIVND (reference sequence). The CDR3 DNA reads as TGTGCCAGTAGGACAGGGGGAATAGTCGGAAACACCATATATTTT. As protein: CASRTGGIVGNTIYF.

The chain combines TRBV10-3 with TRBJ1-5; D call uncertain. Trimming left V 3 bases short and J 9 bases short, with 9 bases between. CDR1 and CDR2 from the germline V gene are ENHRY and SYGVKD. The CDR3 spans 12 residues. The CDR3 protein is CAISDASGPQHF. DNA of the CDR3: TGTGCCATCAGTGATGCCTCAGGGCCCCAGCATTTT.

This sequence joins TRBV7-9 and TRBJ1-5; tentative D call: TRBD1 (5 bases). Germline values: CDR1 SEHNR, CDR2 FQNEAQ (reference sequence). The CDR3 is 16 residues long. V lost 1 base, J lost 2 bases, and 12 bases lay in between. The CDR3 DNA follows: TGTGCCAGCAGCTTAGGGGTAGGGGCCCGCAATCAGCCCCAGCATTTT. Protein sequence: CASSLGVGARNQPQHF.

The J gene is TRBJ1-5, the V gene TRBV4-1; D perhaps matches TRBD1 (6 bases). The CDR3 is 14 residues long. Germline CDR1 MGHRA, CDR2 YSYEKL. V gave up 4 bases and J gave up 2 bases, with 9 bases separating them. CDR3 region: CASSLRQGNQPQHF. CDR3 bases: TGCGCCAGCAGCCTGCGACAGGGCAATCAGCCCCAGCATTTT.

The CDR3 DNA reads TGTGCCAGCAGCTCGATGACTAGCGGGGGGGCCTACGAGCAGTACTTC. Its translation is CASSSMTSGGAYEQYF. V is TRBV11-2 and J is TRBJ2-7, with 14 bases that match TRBD2. V gave up 4 bases and J gave up 2 bases; unmatched junction bases: 4. Germline lookup yields CDR1 SGHAT and CDR2 FQNNGV. The CDR3 contains 16 residues.

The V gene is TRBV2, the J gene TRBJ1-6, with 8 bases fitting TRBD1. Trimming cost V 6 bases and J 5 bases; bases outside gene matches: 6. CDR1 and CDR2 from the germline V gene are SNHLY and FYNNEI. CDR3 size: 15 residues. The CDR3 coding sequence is TGTGCCAGCAGCCGACAGGGGTTACATAATTCACCCCTCCACTTT. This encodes CASSRQGLHNSPLHF.

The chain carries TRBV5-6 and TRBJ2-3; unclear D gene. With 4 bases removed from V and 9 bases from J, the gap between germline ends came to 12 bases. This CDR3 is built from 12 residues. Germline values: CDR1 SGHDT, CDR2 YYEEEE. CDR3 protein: CASSPNGLTQYF. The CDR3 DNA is TGTGCCAGCAGCCCGAATGGGCTGACGCAGTATTTT.